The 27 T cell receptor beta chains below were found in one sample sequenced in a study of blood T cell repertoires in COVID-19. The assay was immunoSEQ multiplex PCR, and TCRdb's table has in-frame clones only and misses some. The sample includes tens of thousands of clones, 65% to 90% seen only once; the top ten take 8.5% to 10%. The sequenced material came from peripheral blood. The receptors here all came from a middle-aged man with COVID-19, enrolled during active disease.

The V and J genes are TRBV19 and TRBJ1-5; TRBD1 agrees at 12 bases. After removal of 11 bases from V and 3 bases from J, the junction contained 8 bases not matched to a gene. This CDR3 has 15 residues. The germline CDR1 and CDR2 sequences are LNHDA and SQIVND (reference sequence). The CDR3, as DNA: TGTGCCCTCGGGACAGGGGGCGATTCCAATCAGCCCCAGCATTTT. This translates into CALGTGGDSNQPQHF.

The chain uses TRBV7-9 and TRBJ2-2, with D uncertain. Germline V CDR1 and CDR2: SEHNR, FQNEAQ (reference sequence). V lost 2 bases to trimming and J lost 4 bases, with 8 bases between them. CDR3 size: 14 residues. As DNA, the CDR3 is TGTGCCAGCAGCTTAAAGCCGGGCACCGGGGAGCTGTTTTTT. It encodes CASSLKPGTGELFF. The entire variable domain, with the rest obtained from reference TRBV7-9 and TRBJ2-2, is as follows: DTGVSQNPRHKITKRGQNVTFRCDPISEHNRLYWYRQTLGQGPEFLTYFQNEAQLEKSRLLSDRFSAERPKGSFSTLEIQRTEQGDSAMYLCASSLKPGTGELFFGEGSRLTVL.

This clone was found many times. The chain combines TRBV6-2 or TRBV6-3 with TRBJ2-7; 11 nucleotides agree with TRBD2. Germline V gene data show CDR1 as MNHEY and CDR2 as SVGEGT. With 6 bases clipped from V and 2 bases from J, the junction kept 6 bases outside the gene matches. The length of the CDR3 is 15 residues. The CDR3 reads CASSSTSGITYEQYF. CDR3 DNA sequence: TGTGCCAGCAGCTCGACTAGCGGGATAACCTACGAGCAGTACTTC.

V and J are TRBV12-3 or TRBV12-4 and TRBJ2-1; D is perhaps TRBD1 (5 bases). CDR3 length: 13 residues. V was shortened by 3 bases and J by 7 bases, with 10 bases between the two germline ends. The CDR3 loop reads CASSFRGLNEQFF. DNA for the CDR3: TGTGCCAGCAGTTTTAGGGGTTTAAATGAGCAGTTCTTC.

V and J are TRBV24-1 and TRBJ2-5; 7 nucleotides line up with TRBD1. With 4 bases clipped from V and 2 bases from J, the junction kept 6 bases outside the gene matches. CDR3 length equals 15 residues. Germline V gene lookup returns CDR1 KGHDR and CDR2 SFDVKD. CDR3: CATSEPGTAQETQYF. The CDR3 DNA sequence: TGTGCCACCAGTGAGCCCGGGACAGCACAAGAGACCCAGTACTTC.

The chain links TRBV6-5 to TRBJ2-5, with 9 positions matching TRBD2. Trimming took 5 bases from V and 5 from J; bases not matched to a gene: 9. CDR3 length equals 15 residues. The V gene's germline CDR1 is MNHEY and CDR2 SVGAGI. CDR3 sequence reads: CASSLAGTRAETQYF. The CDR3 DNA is TGTGCCAGCAGTCTAGCGGGGACCCGGGCGGAGACCCAGTACTTC.

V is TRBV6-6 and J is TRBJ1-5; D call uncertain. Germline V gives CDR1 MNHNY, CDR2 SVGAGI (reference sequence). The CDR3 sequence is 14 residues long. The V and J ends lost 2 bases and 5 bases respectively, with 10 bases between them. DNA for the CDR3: TGTGCCAGCAGTTACATAGTTGAGGATCAGCCCCAGCATTTT. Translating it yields CASSYIVEDQPQHF.

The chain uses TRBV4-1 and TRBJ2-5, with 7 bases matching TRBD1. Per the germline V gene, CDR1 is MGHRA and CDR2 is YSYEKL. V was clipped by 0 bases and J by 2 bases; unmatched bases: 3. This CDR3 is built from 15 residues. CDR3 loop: CASSQEGDRQETQYF. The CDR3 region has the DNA TGCGCCAGCAGCCAAGAAGGGGACAGACAAGAGACCCAGTACTTC.

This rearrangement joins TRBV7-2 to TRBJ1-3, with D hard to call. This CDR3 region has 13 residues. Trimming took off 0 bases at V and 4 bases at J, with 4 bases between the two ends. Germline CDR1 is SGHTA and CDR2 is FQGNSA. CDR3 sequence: CASSLAAGNTIYF. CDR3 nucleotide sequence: TGTGCCAGCAGCTTAGCGGCCGGAAACACCATATATTTT.

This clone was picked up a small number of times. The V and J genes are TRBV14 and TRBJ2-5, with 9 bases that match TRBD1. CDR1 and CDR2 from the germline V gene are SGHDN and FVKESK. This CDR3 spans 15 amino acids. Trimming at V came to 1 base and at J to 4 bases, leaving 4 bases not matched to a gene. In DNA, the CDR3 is TGTGCCAGCAGCCAAGGACAGGGGGGCAGAGAGACCCAGTACTTC. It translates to CASSQGQGGRETQYF.

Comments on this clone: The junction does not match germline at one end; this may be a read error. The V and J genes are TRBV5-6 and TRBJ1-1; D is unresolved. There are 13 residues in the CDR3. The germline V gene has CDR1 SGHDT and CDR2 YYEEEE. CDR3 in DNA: TGTGCCAGCAGTTCTAAACATCTCACTAAAGCTTTCTTT. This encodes CASSSKHLTKAFF.

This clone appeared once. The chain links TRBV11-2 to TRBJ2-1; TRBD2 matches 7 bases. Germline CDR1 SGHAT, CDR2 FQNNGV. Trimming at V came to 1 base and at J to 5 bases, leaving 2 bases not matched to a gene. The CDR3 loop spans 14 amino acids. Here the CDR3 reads CASSLALANNEQFF. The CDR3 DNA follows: TGTGCCAGCAGCTTAGCACTAGCGAACAATGAGCAGTTCTTC. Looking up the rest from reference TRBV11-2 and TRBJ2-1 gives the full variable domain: EAGVAQSPRYKIIEKRQSVAFWCNPISGHATLYWYQQILGQGPKLLIQFQNNGVVDDSQLPKDRFSAERLKGVDSTLKIQPAKLEDSAVYLCASSLALANNEQFFGPGTRLTVL.

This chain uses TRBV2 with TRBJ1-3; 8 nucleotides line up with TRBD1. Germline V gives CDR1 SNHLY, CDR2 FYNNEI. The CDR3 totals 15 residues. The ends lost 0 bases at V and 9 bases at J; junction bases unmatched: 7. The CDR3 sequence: CASSEARNRGGTIYF. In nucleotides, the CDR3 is TGTGCCAGCAGTGAAGCCCGGAACAGGGGGGGCACCATATATTTT.

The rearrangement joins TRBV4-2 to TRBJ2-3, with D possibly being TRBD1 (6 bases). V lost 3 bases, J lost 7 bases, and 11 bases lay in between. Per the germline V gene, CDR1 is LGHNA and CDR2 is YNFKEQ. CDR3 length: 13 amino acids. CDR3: CASSHPGANTQYF. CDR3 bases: TGTGCCAGCAGCCACCCAGGGGCCAATACGCAGTATTTT.

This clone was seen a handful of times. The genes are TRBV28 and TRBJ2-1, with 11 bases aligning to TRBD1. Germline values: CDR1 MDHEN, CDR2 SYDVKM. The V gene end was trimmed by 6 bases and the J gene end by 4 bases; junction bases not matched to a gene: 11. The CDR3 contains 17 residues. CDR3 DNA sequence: TGTGCCAGCAGGCAAGATAGGGGACAGGGGGGATACAATGAGCAGTTCTTC. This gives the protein CASRQDRGQGGYNEQFF. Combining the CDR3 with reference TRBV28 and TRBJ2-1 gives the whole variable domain DVKVTQSSRYLVKRTGEKVFLECVQDMDHENMFWYRQDPGLGLRLIYFSYDVKMKEKGDIPEGYSVSREKKERFSLILESASTNQTSMYLCASRQDRGQGGYNEQFFGPGTRLTVL.

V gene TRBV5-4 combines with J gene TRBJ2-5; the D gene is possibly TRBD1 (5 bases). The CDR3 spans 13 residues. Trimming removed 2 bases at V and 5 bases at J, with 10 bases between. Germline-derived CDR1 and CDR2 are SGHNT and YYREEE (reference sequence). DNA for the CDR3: TGTGCCAGCAGCTTAAGGGGTTTGGAGACCCAGTACTTC. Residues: CASSLRGLETQYF.

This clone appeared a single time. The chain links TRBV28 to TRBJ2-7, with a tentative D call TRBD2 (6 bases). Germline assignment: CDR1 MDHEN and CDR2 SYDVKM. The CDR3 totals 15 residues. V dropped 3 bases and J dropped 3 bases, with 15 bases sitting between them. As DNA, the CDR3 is TGTGCCAGCAGTTTGACACCGACTAGTATCTACGAGCAGTACTTC. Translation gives CASSLTPTSIYEQYF.

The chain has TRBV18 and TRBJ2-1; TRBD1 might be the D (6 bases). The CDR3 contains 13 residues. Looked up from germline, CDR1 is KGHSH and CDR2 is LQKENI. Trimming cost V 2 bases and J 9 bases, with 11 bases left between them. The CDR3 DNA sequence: TGTGCCAGCTCACCAATGCAGGGGAGTGAGCAGTTCTTC. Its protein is CASSPMQGSEQFF.

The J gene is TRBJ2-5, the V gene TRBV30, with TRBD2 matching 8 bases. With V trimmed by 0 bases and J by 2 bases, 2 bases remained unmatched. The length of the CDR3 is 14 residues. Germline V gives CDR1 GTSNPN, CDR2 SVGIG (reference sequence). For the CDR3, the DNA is TGTGCCTGGAGTGTAGGACTAGCACAAGAGACCCAGTACTTC. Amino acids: CAWSVGLAQETQYF.

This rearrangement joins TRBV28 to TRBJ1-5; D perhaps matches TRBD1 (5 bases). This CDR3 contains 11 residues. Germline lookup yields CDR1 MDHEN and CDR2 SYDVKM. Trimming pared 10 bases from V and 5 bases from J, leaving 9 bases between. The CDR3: CATARDQPQHF. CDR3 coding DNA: TGTGCCACCGCCAGGGATCAGCCCCAGCATTTT.

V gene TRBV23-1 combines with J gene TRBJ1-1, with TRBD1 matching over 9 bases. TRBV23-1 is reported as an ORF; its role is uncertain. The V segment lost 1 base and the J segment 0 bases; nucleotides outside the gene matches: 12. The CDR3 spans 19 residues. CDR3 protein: CASSQWDRDYVFMNTEAFF. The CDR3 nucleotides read TGCGCCAGCAGTCAATGGGACAGGGATTATGTATTCATGAACACTGAAGCTTTCTTT.

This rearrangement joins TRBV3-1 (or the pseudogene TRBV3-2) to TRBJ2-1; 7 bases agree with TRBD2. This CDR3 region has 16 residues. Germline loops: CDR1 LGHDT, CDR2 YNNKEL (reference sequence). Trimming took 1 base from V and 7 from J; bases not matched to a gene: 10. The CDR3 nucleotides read TGTGCCAGCAGCCAAGGCGGGGGAGGTAAAAGGAATGAGCAGTTCTTC. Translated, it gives CASSQGGGGKRNEQFF.

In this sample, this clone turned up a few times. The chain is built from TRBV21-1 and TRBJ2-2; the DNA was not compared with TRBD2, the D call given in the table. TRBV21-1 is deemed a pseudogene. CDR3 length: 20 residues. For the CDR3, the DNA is TGTGCCAGCCGCACCTTGAGGGCGGGAGGGGCAGAGAAGAACACCGGGGAGCTGTTTTTT. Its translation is CASRTLRAGGAEKNTGELFF.

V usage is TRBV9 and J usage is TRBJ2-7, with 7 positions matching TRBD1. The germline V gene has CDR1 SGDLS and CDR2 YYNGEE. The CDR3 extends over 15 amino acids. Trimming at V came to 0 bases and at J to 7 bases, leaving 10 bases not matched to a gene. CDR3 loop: CASSVGMTGPGEQYF. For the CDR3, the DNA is TGTGCCAGCAGCGTAGGGATGACAGGGCCGGGGGAGCAGTACTTC.

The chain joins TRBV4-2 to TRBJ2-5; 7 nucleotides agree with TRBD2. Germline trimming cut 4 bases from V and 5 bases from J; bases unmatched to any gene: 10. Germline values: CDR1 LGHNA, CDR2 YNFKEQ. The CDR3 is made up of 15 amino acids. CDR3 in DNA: TGTGCCAGCAGCCTTAACGCGGGAGCGTTGGAGACCCAGTACTTC. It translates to CASSLNAGALETQYF.

The CDR3 spells CASSLVRLGGEQFF. The CDR3 nucleotides read TGTGCCAGCAGCTTAGTGAGGCTAGGTGGTGAGCAGTTCTTC. This sequence joins TRBV7-2 and TRBJ2-1; unclear D gene. Germline V gene lookup returns CDR1 SGHTA and CDR2 FQGNSA. V lost 1 base and J 9 bases, leaving 13 bases between the germline ends. The CDR3 runs to 14 residues.

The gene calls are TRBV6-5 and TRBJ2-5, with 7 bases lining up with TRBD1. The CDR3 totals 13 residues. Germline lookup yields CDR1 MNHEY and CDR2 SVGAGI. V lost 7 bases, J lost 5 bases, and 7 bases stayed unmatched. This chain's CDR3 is CASKETGTETQYF. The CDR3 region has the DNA TGTGCCAGCAAAGAGACAGGGACCGAGACCCAGTACTTC.